This T cell receptor beta chain was identified during a study of PD-1 blockade in classical Hodgkin lymphoma. Remarks on this clone: Its antigen is unknown.

Clones were sequenced by immunoSEQ multiplex PCR, and TCRdb holds only the in-frame ones, with some missing. The sample holds approximately 25,000 clones, less than 90% seen once. Study findings and constraints: Patients starting nivolumab under 1 year after ASCT were excluded. There was a significant rise in CD4+ TCR diversity by C4D1, with no such rise for CD8+.

Brentuximab vedotin exposure varied among the patients, all of whom had relapsed after autologous stem cell transplantation. With magnetic negative selection, CD4+ T cells were purified from PBMCs that had been thawed. Complete response, partial response or progressive disease was each patient's best response. Germline CDR1 is MNHNS and CDR2 is SASEGT. This CDR3 contains 15 residues. V lost 7 bases and J 9 bases, leaving 22 bases between the germline ends. This TCR derives from a human donor with classical Hodgkin lymphoma. The chain uses TRBV6-1 and TRBJ2-4, with a possible D match to TRBD2 (7 bases). Specimen: CD4+ T cells from blood, collected at baseline. The CDR3 nucleotides are TGTGCCAGCACCTCCGGGAGGACAGTGAAGGGCATTCAGTACTTC. This codes for CASTSGRTVKGIQYF.